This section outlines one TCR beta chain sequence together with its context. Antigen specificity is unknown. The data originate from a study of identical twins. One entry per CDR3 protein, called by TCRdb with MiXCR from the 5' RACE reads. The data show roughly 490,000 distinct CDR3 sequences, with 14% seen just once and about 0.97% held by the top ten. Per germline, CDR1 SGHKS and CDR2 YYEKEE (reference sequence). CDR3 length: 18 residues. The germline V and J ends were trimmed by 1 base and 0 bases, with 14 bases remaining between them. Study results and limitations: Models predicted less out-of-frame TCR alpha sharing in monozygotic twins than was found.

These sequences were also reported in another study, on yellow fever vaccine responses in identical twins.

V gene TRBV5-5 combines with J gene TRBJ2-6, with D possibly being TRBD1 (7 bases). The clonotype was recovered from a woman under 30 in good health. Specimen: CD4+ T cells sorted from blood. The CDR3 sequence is CASSLRAGGLSGANVLTF. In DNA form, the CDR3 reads TGTGCCAGCAGCTTGAGGGCAGGGGGGCTCTCTGGGGCCAACGTCCTGACTTTC.